This TCR beta chain appears in the sequencing data of a study of shared clonotypes between healthy human individuals. Study-level results: Generally, estimated richness proved larger in naive subsets than it did in memory subsets. About 5% of naive CD4 clonotypes were shared across four donors.

All donors were healthy HIV-negative adults lacking recent acute infections or vaccinations. Note on this clone: The antigen remains unidentified.

CDR1 is LNHDA, CDR2 SQIVND, per germline (reference sequence). The V end was cut by 0 bases, the J end by 0 bases, with 8 bases between. There are 16 residues in the CDR3. Deep-level settings were used for running the assay. Profiling relied on immunoSEQ multiplex PCR, and the TCRdb table lists in-frame clones only, not all of them. The sample consists of some 2,500,000 clones, more than 85% of them appearing once. This chain uses TRBV19 with TRBJ1-4; D remains unclear. The clonotype originates from a man aged 18 to 35 in good health. Some clones in this sample may be carry-over from other donors' samples. The specimen sequenced was naive CD4+ T cells from PBMCs. The subset: CD45RA+ positively selected. The CDR3, as DNA: TGTGCCAGTAGTATAGATCGTCAGACAACTAATGAAAAACTGTTTTTT. As protein: CASSIDRQTTNEKLFF.